Below, 21 T cell receptor beta chains from the same sample are listed, as sequenced in a study of blood T cell repertoires in COVID-19. The table came from immunoSEQ multiplex PCR; TCRdb's copy has only in-frame clones and leaves some out. The sample records 200,000 to 250,000 clones, about nine tenths being singletons. What was sequenced was peripheral blood. The receptors come from a woman aged 35 to 49 with acute or convalescent COVID-19.

This clone turned up a few times. The V and J genes are TRBV28 and TRBJ2-1; 11 nucleotides match TRBD1. This CDR3 comprises 15 residues. Germline V gene lookup returns CDR1 MDHEN and CDR2 SYDVKM. V shed 5 bases and J 6 bases; nucleotides not matched to a gene: 6. The CDR3 region is CASSERTGGTNEQFF. CDR3 DNA sequence: TGTGCCAGCAGTGAAAGGACAGGGGGCACCAATGAGCAGTTCTTC.

The gene calls are TRBV15 and TRBJ2-3, with TRBD2 matching 7 bases. The J segment lost 0 bases and the V segment lost 4 bases, leaving 4 bases of the junction unmatched. Germline V lookup: CDR1 LNHNV, CDR2 YYDKDF (reference sequence). This CDR3 contains 15 residues. The CDR3 loop reads CATSKWEGSTDTQYF. In DNA, the CDR3 is TGTGCCACCAGCAAGTGGGAGGGGAGCACAGATACGCAGTATTTT.

The V gene is TRBV3-1 (or the pseudogene TRBV3-2), the J gene TRBJ1-6; D call uncertain. V was cut by 0 bases and J by 6 bases, with 9 bases left in between. Germline V gene data show CDR1 as LGHDT and CDR2 as YNNKEL (reference sequence). The CDR3 has 15 residues. Written as DNA, the CDR3 is TGTGCCAGCAGCCAAGATACCGGGTCTAATTCACCCCTCCACTTT. It translates to CASSQDTGSNSPLHF.

This sequence joins TRBV11-3 and TRBJ2-1; 16 bases are shared with TRBD2. CDR1 is SGHNT and CDR2 is YENEEA in the germline V gene. This CDR3 has 15 residues. Trimming at V came to 4 bases and at J to 10 bases, leaving 4 bases not matched to a gene. CDR3 in DNA: TGTGCCAGCAGCTCGGGACTAGCGGGGGGGCAAGAGCAGTTCTTC. Translating it yields CASSSGLAGGQEQFF.

The chain has TRBV7-9 and TRBJ1-4, with a possible D match to TRBD1 (5 bases). Trimming removed 7 bases from V and 5 bases from J, with 20 bases in between. The CDR3 runs 16 residues. Germline V gene sequence: CDR1 SEHNR, CDR2 FQNEAQ (reference sequence). The CDR3 nucleotides are TGTGCCAGCACCCCAAGTCCGGGGGGTAGAAATGAAAAACTGTTTTTT. As protein: CASTPSPGGRNEKLFF.

This sequence joins TRBV12-5 and TRBJ2-6; D unclear. With 6 bases removed from V and 0 bases from J, the gap between germline ends came to 6 bases. CDR1 and CDR2 from the germline V gene are LGHNT and FRNRAP. The CDR3 consists of 14 residues. The CDR3 DNA follows: TGTGCTAGTGGGCCAGGCTCTGGGGCCAACGTCCTGACTTTC. Amino acids: CASGPGSGANVLTF. The full variable domain, completed using reference TRBV12-5 and TRBJ2-6, is DARVTQTPRHKVTEMGQEVTMRCQPILGHNTVFWYRQTMMQGLELLAYFRNRAPLDDSGMPKDRFSAEMPDATLATLKIQPSEPRDSAVYFCASGPGSGANVLTFGAGSRLTVL.

The chain employs TRBV30 and TRBJ1-2; D is ambiguous. V was shortened by 5 bases and J by 4 bases, with 8 bases between the two germline ends. Germline V gene data show CDR1 as GTSNPN and CDR2 as SVGIG (reference sequence). The CDR3 extends over 11 amino acids. As DNA, the CDR3 is TGTGCCTGGGGCCTCCTCTATGGCTACACCTTC. Protein sequence: CAWGLLYGYTF.

This clone appeared once. The chain has TRBV7-9 and TRBJ2-3; 9 nucleotides agree with TRBD2. CDR1 SEHNR and CDR2 FQNEAQ come from the germline V gene (reference sequence). The CDR3 has 15 amino acids. The trim removed 5 bases at V and 1 base at J, leaving 4 bases unmatched. CDR3 DNA sequence: TGTGCCAGCAGCCCGCGGACTAGCGGCACAGATACGCAGTATTTT. This gives the protein CASSPRTSGTDTQYF. Variable domain in full (rest from reference TRBV7-9 and TRBJ2-3): DTGVSQNPRHKITKRGQNVTFRCDPISEHNRLYWYRQTLGQGPEFLTYFQNEAQLEKSRLLSDRFSAERPKGSFSTLEIQRTEQGDSAMYLCASSPRTSGTDTQYFGPGTRLTVL.

Concerning this clone itself: In the same sample, other DNA sequences code for this CDR3. The rearrangement joins TRBV5-1 to TRBJ1-4, with 8 bases that match TRBD1. The CDR3 sequence is 14 residues long. Germline assignment: CDR1 SGHRS and CDR2 YFSETQ. The V gene end was trimmed by 4 bases and the J gene end by 8 bases; junction bases not matched to a gene: 7. CDR3 sequence (DNA): TGCGCCAGCAGCCTTGGACAGGGAGGAGAAAAACTGTTTTTT. Its protein product is CASSLGQGGEKLFF.

The chain combines TRBV9 with TRBJ2-3; D is unresolved. V lost 1 base and J 2 bases, leaving 11 bases between the germline ends. Germline V lookup: CDR1 SGDLS, CDR2 YYNGEE. This CDR3 comprises 15 residues. DNA for the CDR3: TGTGCCAGCAGCGTACCCCTCTCCGTCACAGATACGCAGTATTTT. Residues: CASSVPLSVTDTQYF.

In this sample, this clone turned up a few times. This rearrangement joins TRBV5-1 to TRBJ2-3, with TRBD2 matching 10 bases. Looked up from germline, CDR1 is SGHRS and CDR2 is YFSETQ. J gave up 3 bases and V 3 bases, and 4 bases lay outside the gene matches. CDR3 length: 15 amino acids. DNA of the CDR3: TGCGCCAGCAGCTATAGCGGGGGGCCTACAGATACGCAGTATTTT. This translates into CASSYSGGPTDTQYF.

The V call is TRBV19, the J call TRBJ1-5; no clear D gene. The CDR3 is 13 amino acids. Deletions cut 6 bases from V and 11 bases from J, with 17 bases between. CDR1 is LNHDA, CDR2 SQIVND, per germline (reference sequence). CDR3 amino acids: CASRANPNMAQHF. CDR3 sequence (DNA): TGTGCCAGTAGGGCCAACCCCAATATGGCCCAGCATTTT.

The J gene is TRBJ1-5, the V gene TRBV6-5; the match to TRBD1 covers 7 bases. Germline V gene lookup returns CDR1 MNHEY and CDR2 SVGAGI. Trimming cost V 6 bases and J 6 bases; bases outside gene matches: 8. This CDR3 is 14 amino acids long. The CDR3 region has the DNA TGTGCCAGCAGACATAGACAGGGTGGTCAGCCCCAGCATTTT. Translation gives CASRHRQGGQPQHF.

The chain links TRBV4-1 to TRBJ1-3; 7 positions match TRBD1. CDR1 is MGHRA and CDR2 is YSYEKL in the germline V gene. CDR3 length equals 14 residues. J was trimmed by 4 bases and V by 5 bases; bases with no gene match: 5. The CDR3 region is CASSSTGMGNTIYF. Here the CDR3 DNA reads TGCGCCAGCAGCTCGACAGGGATGGGAAACACCATATATTTT.

The J gene is TRBJ1-2, the V gene TRBV29-1, with 8 bases fitting TRBD1. The CDR3 sequence is 13 residues long. With 7 bases clipped from V and 4 bases from J, the junction kept 8 bases outside the gene matches. Germline V gives CDR1 SQVTM, CDR2 ANQGSEA. The CDR3 sequence: CSARGRDGYGYTF. The CDR3 DNA follows: TGCAGCGCCAGGGGGCGCGACGGCTATGGCTACACCTTC. The full variable domain, with the rest looked up from reference TRBV29-1 and TRBJ1-2, is SAVISQKPSRDICQRGTSLTIQCQVDSQVTMMFWYRQQPGQSLTLIATANQGSEATYESGFVIDKFPISRPNLTFSTLTVSNMSPEDSSIYLCSARGRDGYGYTFGSGTRLTVV.

The rearrangement joins TRBV18 to TRBJ1-1; the match to TRBD1 covers 7 bases. CDR1 is KGHSH and CDR2 is LQKENI in the germline V gene. This CDR3 region has 15 residues. The V segment lost 3 bases and the J segment 0 bases; nucleotides outside the gene matches: 4. The CDR3 is CASSPQDRLNTEAFF. CDR3 sequence (DNA): TGTGCCAGCTCACCCCAGGACAGGCTGAACACTGAAGCTTTCTTT.

The J gene is TRBJ1-5, the V gene TRBV10-3; D is undetermined. The germline CDR1 and CDR2 sequences are ENHRY and SYGVKD. The CDR3 totals 13 residues. Trimming removed 4 bases at V and 5 bases at J, with 9 bases between. CDR3 nucleotides: TGTGCCATCAGTGGAGGCTACGATCAGCCCCAGCATTTT. It is translated as CAISGGYDQPQHF.

The chain has TRBV6-5 and TRBJ1-2; no clear D. Germline assignment: CDR1 MNHEY and CDR2 SVGAGI. This CDR3 spans 13 amino acids. The V end lost 2 bases, the J end lost 2 bases, and 6 bases lay between the germline ends. The CDR3 nucleotides are TGTGCCAGCAGTTACGACGGGAACTATGGCTACACCTTC. This codes for CASSYDGNYGYTF.

The J gene is TRBJ1-2, the V gene TRBV3-1 (or the pseudogene TRBV3-2), with no clear D. The germline gives CDR1 LGHDT, CDR2 YNNKEL (reference sequence). The CDR3 runs 15 residues. Trimming removed 4 bases from V and 2 bases from J, with 14 bases in between. The CDR3 loop reads CASSPSEAFNYGYTF. In DNA, the CDR3 is TGTGCCAGCAGCCCCTCGGAGGCCTTCAACTATGGCTACACCTTC.

This sequence joins TRBV18 and TRBJ1-4; TRBD1 matches at 7 bases. The V segment lost 3 bases and the J segment 0 bases; nucleotides outside the gene matches: 7. CDR1 and CDR2 (germline): KGHSH, LQKENI. The CDR3 contains 17 residues. CDR3 in amino acids: CASSPDRNIATNEKLFF. The DNA of the CDR3 is TGTGCCAGCTCACCGGACAGGAATATTGCAACTAATGAAAAACTGTTTTTT.

The J gene is TRBJ1-1, the V gene TRBV6-4; 7 positions agree with TRBD1. CDR3 length: 13 residues. Trimming took 6 bases from V and 1 from J; bases not matched to a gene: 2. Germline V lookup: CDR1 MRHNA, CDR2 SNTAGT. The CDR3 spells CASRGQPNTEAFF. DNA for the CDR3: TGTGCCAGCAGGGGACAGCCGAACACTGAAGCTTTCTTT.